One sample yielded the 6 T cell receptor beta chains listed below, sequenced in a study of OX40 agonist ivuxolimab in advanced cancers. Assay: immunoSEQ multiplex PCR; the TCRdb copy retains only in-frame clones and omits some. Among approximately 7,400 clones listed, 73% were seen once. This specimen consisted of CD4+ or CD8+ T cells sorted from blood, obtained in a trial of the OX40 agonist ivuxolimab. All receptors come from an adult with an advanced solid tumor such as melanoma, head and neck, liver or kidney cancer.

The gene calls are TRBV28 and TRBJ2-5; 7 bases fit TRBD1. The germline V gene encodes CDR1 MDHEN and CDR2 SYDVKM. This CDR3 has 14 residues. V shed 6 bases and J 3 bases; nucleotides not matched to a gene: 7. CDR3 DNA: TGTGCCAGCAGCGAAATTGGGACAGAAGAGACCCAGTACTTC. Translation gives CASSEIGTEETQYF.

The chain is built from TRBV4-3 and TRBJ2-7, with 9 bases lining up with TRBD1. The germline V gene encodes CDR1 LGHNA and CDR2 YSLEER. The CDR3 covers 16 residues. V lost 3 bases and J lost 1; bases outside the gene matches: 7. The chain's CDR3 is CASSQGHGTGSYEQYF. CDR3 DNA sequence: TGCGCCAGCAGCCAGGGGCATGGGACAGGGTCCTACGAGCAGTACTTC.

This clone was observed once. The CDR3 DNA is TGTGCCAGCAGCCCGCCTCGGGCAGATACGCAGTATTTT. It encodes CASSPPRADTQYF. The chain recombines TRBV7-8 with TRBJ2-3; no reliable D call. V was shortened by 5 bases and J by 4 bases, with 10 bases between the two germline ends. The CDR3 has 13 residues. Germline CDR1 and CDR2: SGHVS and FQNEAQ. Looking up the rest from reference TRBV7-8 and TRBJ2-3 gives the full variable domain: GAGVSQSPRYKVAKRGQDVALRCDPISGHVSLFWYQQALGQGPEFLTYFQNEAQLDKSGLPSDRFFAERPEGSVSTLKIQRTQQEDSAVYLCASSPPRADTQYFGPGTRLTVL.

This clone has a handful of counts. The chain uses TRBV27 and TRBJ1-1, with D possibly TRBD1 on 6 matching bases. V was shortened by 7 bases and J by 6 bases, with 15 bases between the two germline ends. The CDR3 runs to 13 residues. Germline loops: CDR1 MNHEY, CDR2 SMNVEV (reference sequence). The CDR3 is CASKTGNSAEAFF. As DNA, the CDR3 is TGTGCCAGCAAAACAGGGAATAGCGCTGAAGCTTTCTTT.

By proportion, this clone is medium-sized (0.01 to 0.1%). The junction differs from germline at one of its ends, possibly a read error. As DNA, the CDR3 is TGTGCCAGCAGCTTAGGAGTCCGCGCGAGCATAGATACGCAGTATTTT. It encodes CASSLGVRASIDTQYF. This chain connects TRBV7-8 to TRBJ2-3; D unclear. Germline V gene sequence: CDR1 SGHVS, CDR2 FQNEAQ. CDR3 length: 16 amino acids.

The CDR3 region has the DNA TGTGCCAGCAGTCCCCGCCGGGGGCTCGAGAATGAGCAGTTCTTC. Its translation: CASSPRRGLENEQFF. V gene TRBV27 combines with J gene TRBJ2-1; D is possibly TRBD1 or TRBD2 (6 bases each). This CDR3 has 15 amino acids. The germline V gene has CDR1 MNHEY and CDR2 SMNVEV (reference sequence). Trimming took 5 bases from V and 7 from J, leaving 18 bases between them.